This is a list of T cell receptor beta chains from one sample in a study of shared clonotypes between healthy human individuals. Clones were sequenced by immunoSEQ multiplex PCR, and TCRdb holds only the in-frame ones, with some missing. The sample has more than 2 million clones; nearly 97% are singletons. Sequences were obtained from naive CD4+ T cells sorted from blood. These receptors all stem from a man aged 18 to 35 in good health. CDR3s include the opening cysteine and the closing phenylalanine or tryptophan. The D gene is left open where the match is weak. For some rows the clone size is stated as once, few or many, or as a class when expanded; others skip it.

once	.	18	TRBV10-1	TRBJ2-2	TGCGCCAGCAGTGAGTCGAGTCTCCTATCCGACGGAACCGGGGAGCTGTTTTTT	CASSESSLLSDGTGELFF
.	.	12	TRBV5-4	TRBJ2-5	TGTGCCAGCAGCTTAATTTCGGAGACCCAGTACTTC	CASSLISETQYF
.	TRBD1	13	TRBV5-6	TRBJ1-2	TGTGCCAGCAGGGGGGACAGGGCCTATGGCTACACCTTC	CASRGDRAYGYTF
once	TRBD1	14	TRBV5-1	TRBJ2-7	TGCGCCAGCAGCCGGGACAGGGGTTCCTACGAGCAGTACTTC	CASSRDRGSYEQYF
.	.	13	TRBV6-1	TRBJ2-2	TGTGCCAGCAGTCGGGGTCGCACCGGGGAGCTGTTTTTT	CASSRGRTGELFF
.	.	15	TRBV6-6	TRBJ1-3	TGTGCCAGCAGTTACATGGAAGACTCTGGAAACACCATATATTTT	CASSYMEDSGNTIYF
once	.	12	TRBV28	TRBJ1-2	TGTGCCAGCAGTCCATCAAACTATGGCTACACCTTC	CASSPSNYGYTF
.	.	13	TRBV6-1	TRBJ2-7	TGTGCCGGCCACCAAGCCGGCTCCTACGAGCAGTACTTC	CAGHQAGSYEQYF
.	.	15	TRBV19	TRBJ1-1	TGTGCCAGTAGTCCACGCACGTTGGGGGGCACTGAAGCTTTCTTT	CASSPRTLGGTEAFF
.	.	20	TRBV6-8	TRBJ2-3	TGTGCCAGCAGTTCTCGTCCCCCCGTCCGGGAGCGAGATGGCACAGATACGCAGTATTTT	CASSSRPPVRERDGTDTQYF
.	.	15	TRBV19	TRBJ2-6	TGTGCCAGTAGTGGCCCCAACTCTGGGGCCAACGTCCTGACTTTC	CASSGPNSGANVLTF
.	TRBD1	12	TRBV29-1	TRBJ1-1	TGCAGCGCTGACGGACAGGGGCTTGAAGCTTTCTTT	CSADGQGLEAFF
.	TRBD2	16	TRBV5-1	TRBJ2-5	TGCGCCAGCAGCCCAGGTGGTAGCGGGGGTACTGAGACCCAGTACTTC	CASSPGGSGGTETQYF